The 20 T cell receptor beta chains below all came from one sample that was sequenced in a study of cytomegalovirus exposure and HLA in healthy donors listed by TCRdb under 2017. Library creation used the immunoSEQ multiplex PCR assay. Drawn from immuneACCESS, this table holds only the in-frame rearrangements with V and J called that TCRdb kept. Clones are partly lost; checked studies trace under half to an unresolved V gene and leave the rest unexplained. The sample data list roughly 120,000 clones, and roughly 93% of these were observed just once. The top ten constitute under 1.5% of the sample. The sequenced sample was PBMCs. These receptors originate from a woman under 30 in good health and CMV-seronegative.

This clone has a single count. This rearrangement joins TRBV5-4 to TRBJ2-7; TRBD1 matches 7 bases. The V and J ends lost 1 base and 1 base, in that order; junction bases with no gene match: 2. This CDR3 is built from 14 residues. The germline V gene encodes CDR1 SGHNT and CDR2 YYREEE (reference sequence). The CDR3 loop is CASSLQGVSYEQYF. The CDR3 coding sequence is TGTGCCAGCAGCTTGCAGGGGGTTTCCTACGAGCAGTACTTC. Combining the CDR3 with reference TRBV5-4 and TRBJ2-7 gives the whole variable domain ETGVTQSPTHLIKTRGQQVTLRCSSQSGHNTVSWYQQALGQGPQFIFQYYREEENGRGNFPPRFSGLQFPNYSSELNVNALELDDSALYLCASSLQGVSYEQYFGPGTRLTVT.

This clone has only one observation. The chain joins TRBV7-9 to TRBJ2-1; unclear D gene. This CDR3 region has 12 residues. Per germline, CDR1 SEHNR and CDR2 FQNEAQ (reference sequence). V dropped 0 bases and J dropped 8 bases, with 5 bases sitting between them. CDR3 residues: CASSLAPDEQFF. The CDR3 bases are TGTGCCAGCAGCTTAGCTCCGGATGAGCAGTTCTTC. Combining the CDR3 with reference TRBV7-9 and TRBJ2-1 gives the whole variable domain DTGVSQNPRHKITKRGQNVTFRCDPISEHNRLYWYRQTLGQGPEFLTYFQNEAQLEKSRLLSDRFSAERPKGSFSTLEIQRTEQGDSAMYLCASSLAPDEQFFGPGTRLTVL.

The CDR3 protein is CASSLVPGTEYIQYF. CDR3 bases: TGTGCCAGCAGCTTAGTACCTGGGACTGAGTACATTCAGTACTTC. This chain connects TRBV7-2 to TRBJ2-4, with D maybe TRBD2 (6 bases). The germline gives CDR1 SGHTA, CDR2 FQGNSA. Trimming left V 1 base short and J 8 bases short, with 15 bases between. The CDR3 contains 15 residues.

The CDR3 bases are TGTGCCAGCAGCGTAGCTCCAGGGGCTGGCTACGAGCAGTACTTC. Its translation is CASSVAPGAGYEQYF. The chain has TRBV9 and TRBJ2-7; weak D call: TRBD1 (6 bases). Deletions cut 0 bases from V and 3 bases from J, with 13 bases between. Germline values: CDR1 SGDLS, CDR2 YYNGEE. The CDR3 consists of 15 residues.

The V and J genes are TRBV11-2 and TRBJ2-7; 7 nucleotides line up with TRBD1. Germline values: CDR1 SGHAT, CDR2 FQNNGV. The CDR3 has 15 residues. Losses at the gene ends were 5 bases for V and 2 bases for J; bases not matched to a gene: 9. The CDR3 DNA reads TGTGCCAGCAGCAGTTACAGGGGCGTTACCTACGAGCAGTACTTC. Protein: CASSSYRGVTYEQYF.

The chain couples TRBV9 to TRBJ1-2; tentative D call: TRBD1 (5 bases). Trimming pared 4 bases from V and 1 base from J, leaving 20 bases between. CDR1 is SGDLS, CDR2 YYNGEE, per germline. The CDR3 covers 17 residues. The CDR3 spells CASSQGVTDLNNYGYTF. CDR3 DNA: TGTGCCAGCAGCCAAGGGGTAACCGACCTCAATAACTATGGCTACACCTTC.

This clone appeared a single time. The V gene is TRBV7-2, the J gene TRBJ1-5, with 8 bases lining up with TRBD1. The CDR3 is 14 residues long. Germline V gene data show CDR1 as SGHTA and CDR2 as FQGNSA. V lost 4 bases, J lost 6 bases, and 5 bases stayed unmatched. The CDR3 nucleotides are TGTGCCAGCAGCTCCGGACAGGGTGGTCAGCCCCAGCATTTT. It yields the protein CASSSGQGGQPQHF.

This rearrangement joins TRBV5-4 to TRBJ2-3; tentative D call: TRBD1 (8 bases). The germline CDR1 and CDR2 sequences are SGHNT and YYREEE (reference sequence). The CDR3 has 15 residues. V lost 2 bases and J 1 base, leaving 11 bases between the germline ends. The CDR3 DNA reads TGTGCCAGCAGCTTACAGGGGGGGGGCACAGATACGCAGTATTTT. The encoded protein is CASSLQGGGTDTQYF.

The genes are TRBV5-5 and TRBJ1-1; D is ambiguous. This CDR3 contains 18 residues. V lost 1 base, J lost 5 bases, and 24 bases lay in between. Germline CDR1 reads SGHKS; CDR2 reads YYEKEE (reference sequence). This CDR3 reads CASSLSPLQTAGGTEAFF. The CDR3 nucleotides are TGTGCCAGCAGCTTGAGCCCTCTACAAACAGCGGGCGGGACTGAAGCTTTCTTT. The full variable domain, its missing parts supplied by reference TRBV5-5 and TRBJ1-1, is DAGVTQSPTHLIKTRGQQVTLRCSPISGHKSVSWYQQVLGQGPQFIFQYYEKEERGRGNFPDRFSARQFPNYSSELNVNALLLGDSALYLCASSLSPLQTAGGTEAFFGQGTRLTVV.

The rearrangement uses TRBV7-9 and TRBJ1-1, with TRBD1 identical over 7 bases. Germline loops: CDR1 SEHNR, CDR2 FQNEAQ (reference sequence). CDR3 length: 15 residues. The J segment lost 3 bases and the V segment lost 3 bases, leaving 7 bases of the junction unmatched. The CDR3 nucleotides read TGTGCCAGCAGCTTTGGACAGGATGAAGACACTGAAGCTTTCTTT. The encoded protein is CASSFGQDEDTEAFF.

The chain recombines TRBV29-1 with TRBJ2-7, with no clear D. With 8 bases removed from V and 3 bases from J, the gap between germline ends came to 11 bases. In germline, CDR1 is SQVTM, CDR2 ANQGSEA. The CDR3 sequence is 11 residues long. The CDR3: CSYRYLYEQYF. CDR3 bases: TGCAGCTACCGGTACCTCTACGAGCAGTACTTC.

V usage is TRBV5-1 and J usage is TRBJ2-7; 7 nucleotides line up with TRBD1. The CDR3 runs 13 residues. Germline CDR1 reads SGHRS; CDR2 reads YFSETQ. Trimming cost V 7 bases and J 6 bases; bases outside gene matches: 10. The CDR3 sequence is CASAIQGPGEQYF. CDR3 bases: TGCGCCAGCGCAATACAGGGGCCGGGCGAGCAGTACTTC.

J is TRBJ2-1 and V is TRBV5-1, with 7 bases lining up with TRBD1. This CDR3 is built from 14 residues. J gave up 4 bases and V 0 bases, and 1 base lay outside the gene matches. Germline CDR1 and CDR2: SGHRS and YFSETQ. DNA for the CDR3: TGCGCCAGCAGCTTGGGGACAGGATACAATGAGCAGTTCTTC. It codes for CASSLGTGYNEQFF.

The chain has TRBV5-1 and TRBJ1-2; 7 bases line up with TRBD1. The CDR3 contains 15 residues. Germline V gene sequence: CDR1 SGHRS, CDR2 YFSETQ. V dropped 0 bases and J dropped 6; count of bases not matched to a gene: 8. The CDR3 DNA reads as TGCGCCAGCAGCTTGGTTGGGGCTGACAGGGATGGCTACACCTTC. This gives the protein CASSLVGADRDGYTF.

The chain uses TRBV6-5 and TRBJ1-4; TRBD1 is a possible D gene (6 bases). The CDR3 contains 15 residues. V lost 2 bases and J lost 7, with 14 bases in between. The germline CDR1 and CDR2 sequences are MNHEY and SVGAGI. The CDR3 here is CASSYEARGAEKLFF. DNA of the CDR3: TGTGCCAGCAGTTACGAGGCCCGGGGGGCTGAAAAACTGTTTTTT.

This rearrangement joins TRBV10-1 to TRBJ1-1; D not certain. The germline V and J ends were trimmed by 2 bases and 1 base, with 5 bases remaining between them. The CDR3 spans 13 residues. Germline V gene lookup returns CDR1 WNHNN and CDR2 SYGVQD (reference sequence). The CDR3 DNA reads TGCGCCAGCAGTGAGAGCTGGAACACTGAAGCTTTCTTT. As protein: CASSESWNTEAFF.

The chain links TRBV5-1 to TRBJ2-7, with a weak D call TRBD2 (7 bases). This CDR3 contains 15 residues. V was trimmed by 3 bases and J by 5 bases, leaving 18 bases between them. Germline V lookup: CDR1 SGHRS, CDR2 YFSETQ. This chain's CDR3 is CASSSGGQNNHEQYF. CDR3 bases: TGCGCCAGCAGCTCGGGAGGACAGAATAACCACGAGCAGTACTTC. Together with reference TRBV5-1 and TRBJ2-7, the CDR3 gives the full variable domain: KAGVTQTPRYLIKTRGQQVTLSCSPISGHRSVSWYQQTPGQGLQFLFEYFSETQRNKGNFPGRFSGRQFSNSRSEMNVSTLELGDSALYLCASSSGGQNNHEQYFGPGTRLTVT.

Written as DNA, the CDR3 is TGTGCCAGTAGTAAAGGACAGGCTTACGAGCAGTACTTC. Translating gives CASSKGQAYEQYF. V and J are TRBV19 and TRBJ2-7; 7 nucleotides align to TRBD1. The V segment lost 4 bases and the J segment 4 bases; nucleotides outside the gene matches: 4. There are 13 residues in the CDR3. Germline-derived CDR1 and CDR2 are LNHDA and SQIVND (reference sequence). Using reference TRBV19 and TRBJ2-7 for the parts outside the CDR3, the full variable domain is DGGITQSPKYLFRKEGQNVTLSCEQNLNHDAMYWYRQDPGQGLRLIYYSQIVNDFQKGDIAEGYSVSREKKESFPLTVTSAQKNPTAFYLCASSKGQAYEQYFGPGTRLTVT.

For the CDR3, the DNA is TGTGCCAGCAGCCTCGGGACAGGTTATACCTACGAGCAGTACTTC. Translated: CASSLGTGYTYEQYF. The chain combines TRBV5-4 with TRBJ2-7, with 8 bases fitting TRBD1. With V trimmed by 4 bases and J by 2 bases, 8 bases remained unmatched. This CDR3 is built from 15 residues. Germline V lookup: CDR1 SGHNT, CDR2 YYREEE (reference sequence).

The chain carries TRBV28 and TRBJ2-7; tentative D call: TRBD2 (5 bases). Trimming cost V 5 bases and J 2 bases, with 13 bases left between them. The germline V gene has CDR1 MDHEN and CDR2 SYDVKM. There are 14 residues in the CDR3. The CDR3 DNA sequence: TGTGCCAGCAGTATCCAACTAGGAACCTACGAGCAGTACTTC. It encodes CASSIQLGTYEQYF.